What follows are 32 T cell receptor beta chains derived from one specimen sequenced in a study of blood T cell repertoires in COVID-19. Method: immunoSEQ multiplex PCR; TCRdb's copy keeps in-frame clones and lacks some. The sample consists of 140,000 to 150,000 clones, about nine tenths of them appearing once. Sequencing used PBMCs or T cells enriched from blood (not recorded which). The receptors were sampled from a man aged 60 to 69 who had recovered from COVID-19.

CDR3 DNA: TGTGCCAGCAGTCCTGACAGGGGAGATCAGCCCCAGCATTTT. As protein: CASSPDRGDQPQHF. The chain combines TRBV28 with TRBJ1-5; 8 bases are shared with TRBD1. Trimming removed 5 bases from V and 5 bases from J; junction bases left unmatched: 5. Germline-derived CDR1 and CDR2 are MDHEN and SYDVKM. This CDR3 has 14 residues.

The chain carries TRBV15 and TRBJ2-5; 7 positions agree with TRBD1. Losses at the gene ends were 1 base for V and 4 bases for J; bases not matched to a gene: 9. Per germline, CDR1 LNHNV and CDR2 YYDKDF (reference sequence). The CDR3 length is 16 residues. Here the CDR3 DNA reads TGTGCCACCAGCAGAGGGACAGGCGACATGCGAGAGACCCAGTACTTC. Its translation: CATSRGTGDMRETQYF. Filled out from reference TRBV15 and TRBJ2-5, the complete variable domain reads DAMVIQNPRYQVTQFGKPVTLSCSQTLNHNVMYWYQQKSSQAPKLLFHYYDKDFNNEADTPDNFQSRRPNTSFCFLDIRSPGLGDTAMYLCATSRGTGDMRETQYFGPGTRLLVL.

This chain connects TRBV10-3 to TRBJ1-4, with D perhaps TRBD1 (6 bases). This CDR3 is built from 15 residues. The ends were cut back, 6 bases at V and 7 bases at J, with 18 bases in the middle. Germline V CDR1 and CDR2: ENHRY, SYGVKD. CDR3 coding DNA: TGTGCCATCAGCCCCAGACAGGAGGTTCTTGAAAAACTGTTTTTT. Encoded protein: CAISPRQEVLEKLFF.

The genes are TRBV5-1 and TRBJ2-3; D ambiguous. V lost 3 bases to trimming and J lost 0 bases, with 8 bases between them. Per germline, CDR1 SGHRS and CDR2 YFSETQ. The CDR3 is 14 residues long. CDR3 coding DNA: TGCGCCAGCAGCTCTGCGGCCAGCACAGATACGCAGTATTTT. This sequence encodes CASSSAASTDTQYF. The complete variable domain, with remaining parts taken from reference TRBV5-1 and TRBJ2-3, reads KAGVTQTPRYLIKTRGQQVTLSCSPISGHRSVSWYQQTPGQGLQFLFEYFSETQRNKGNFPGRFSGRQFSNSRSEMNVSTLELGDSALYLCASSSAASTDTQYFGPGTRLTVL.

The chain links TRBV28 to TRBJ1-6; D gene unclear. CDR1 is MDHEN and CDR2 is SYDVKM in the germline V gene. The CDR3 contains 13 residues. V lost 2 bases to trimming and J lost 9 bases, with 8 bases between them. The CDR3 DNA reads TGTGCCAGCAGTTTAGCGGCTGGTTCACCCCTCCACTTT. Translated: CASSLAAGSPLHF. The full variable domain, completed using reference TRBV28 and TRBJ1-6, is DVKVTQSSRYLVKRTGEKVFLECVQDMDHENMFWYRQDPGLGLRLIYFSYDVKMKEKGDIPEGYSVSREKKERFSLILESASTNQTSMYLCASSLAAGSPLHFGNGTRLTVT.

This rearrangement joins TRBV28 to TRBJ2-7; 10 nucleotides line up with TRBD2. Germline assignment: CDR1 MDHEN and CDR2 SYDVKM. This CDR3 region has 15 residues. J was trimmed by 2 bases and V by 7 bases; bases with no gene match: 8. CDR3 residues: CASTSGGAITYEQYF. The CDR3 DNA follows: TGTGCCAGCACAAGCGGGGGGGCAATAACCTACGAGCAGTACTTC. The variable domain in full, with the rest retrieved from reference TRBV28 and TRBJ2-7, is DVKVTQSSRYLVKRTGEKVFLECVQDMDHENMFWYRQDPGLGLRLIYFSYDVKMKEKGDIPEGYSVSREKKERFSLILESASTNQTSMYLCASTSGGAITYEQYFGPGTRLTVT.

V usage is TRBV29-1 and J usage is TRBJ2-2; TRBD1 aligns across 9 bases. J was trimmed by 4 bases and V by 7 bases; bases with no gene match: 4. The CDR3 loop spans 13 amino acids. The germline V gene encodes CDR1 SQVTM and CDR2 ANQGSEA. CDR3 protein: CSARTGATGELFF. CDR3 sequence (DNA): TGCAGCGCCAGGACAGGGGCCACCGGGGAGCTGTTTTTT.

J is TRBJ1-1 and V is TRBV27, with a possible D match to TRBD1 (6 bases). There are 15 residues in the CDR3. Looked up from germline, CDR1 is MNHEY and CDR2 is SMNVEV (reference sequence). The germline V and J ends were trimmed by 5 bases and 5 bases, with 18 bases remaining between them. CDR3 in amino acids: CASSTISGVRTEAFF. Written as DNA, the CDR3 is TGTGCCAGCAGTACAATCTCAGGGGTTAGGACTGAAGCTTTCTTT.

The chain recombines TRBV5-1 with TRBJ1-2; no reliable D call. CDR1 and CDR2 from the germline V gene are SGHRS and YFSETQ. V lost 1 base and J 6 bases, leaving 13 bases between the germline ends. The CDR3 contains 14 residues. The CDR3 DNA follows: TGCGCCAGCAGCTTGCAACTGGGCGTCCATGGCTACACCTTC. This sequence encodes CASSLQLGVHGYTF.

The chain couples TRBV2 to TRBJ1-3; 8 bases align to TRBD1. The CDR3 length is 17 residues. The germline V gene encodes CDR1 SNHLY and CDR2 FYNNEI. V shed 4 bases, J shed 4 bases, and the junction held 12 bases outside the gene matches. CDR3 sequence reads: CASSGTGRSFGGNTIYF. The DNA for the CDR3 is TGTGCCAGCAGTGGGACAGGGAGGTCGTTCGGCGGAAACACCATATATTTT.

The chain is built from TRBV29-1 and TRBJ2-1; 9 positions agree with TRBD2. Germline lookup yields CDR1 SQVTM and CDR2 ANQGSEA. The CDR3 consists of 14 residues. Trimming at V came to 6 bases and at J to 6 bases, leaving 9 bases not matched to a gene. The DNA of the CDR3 is TGCAGCGTCGTTAGCGGGGGCGCACTCAATGAGCAGTTCTTC. This gives the protein CSVVSGGALNEQFF.

V gene TRBV5-1 combines with J gene TRBJ1-4, with 10 bases aligning to TRBD1. Germline trimming cut 4 bases from V and 8 bases from J; bases unmatched to any gene: 5. Germline loops: CDR1 SGHRS, CDR2 YFSETQ. CDR3 size: 14 residues. In DNA, the CDR3 is TGCGCCAGCAGCCCCGACAGGGGGCTGGAAAAACTGTTTTTT. Its protein product is CASSPDRGLEKLFF.

The V call is TRBV5-5, the J call TRBJ1-5; D perhaps matches TRBD1 (5 bases). Germline CDR1 SGHKS, CDR2 YYEKEE (reference sequence). The length of the CDR3 is 16 residues. V was pared by 0 bases and J by 7 bases, with 17 bases between. The CDR3: CASSLEVAGRYQPQHF. The CDR3 DNA follows: TGTGCCAGCAGCTTGGAAGTGGCAGGGCGGTACCAGCCCCAGCATTTT.

The chain couples TRBV19 to TRBJ1-5, with 7 bases lining up with TRBD1. V was pared by 5 bases and J by 3 bases, with 4 bases of the junction left unmatched. CDR3 length: 14 amino acids. The germline V gene has CDR1 LNHDA and CDR2 SQIVND (reference sequence). The CDR3 spells CASSLGQYNQPQHF. In DNA form, the CDR3 reads TGTGCCAGTAGTTTGGGACAGTACAATCAGCCCCAGCATTTT.

The chain combines TRBV28 with TRBJ2-1; D gene unclear. The V gene lost 3 bases and the J gene lost 0 bases, with 12 bases spanning the gap. Per germline, CDR1 MDHEN and CDR2 SYDVKM. CDR3 size: 16 residues. The CDR3 loop reads CASSFFGISSYNEQFF. For the CDR3, the DNA is TGTGCCAGCAGTTTCTTTGGCATCAGCTCCTACAATGAGCAGTTCTTC.

The rearrangement uses TRBV18 and TRBJ1-5; D is ambiguous. Looked up from germline, CDR1 is KGHSH and CDR2 is LQKENI. CDR3 size: 15 residues. V shed 3 bases and J shed 6 bases, with 15 bases lying between them. The CDR3 here is CASSPGSLRSQPQHF. The CDR3 DNA follows: TGTGCCAGCTCACCCGGATCGCTGCGGAGTCAGCCCCAGCATTTT.

The chain has TRBV19 and TRBJ1-5; weak D call: TRBD1 (5 bases). The CDR3 has 15 amino acids. V was trimmed by 4 bases and J by 1 base, leaving 11 bases between them. Germline V CDR1 and CDR2: LNHDA, SQIVND (reference sequence). The CDR3 is CASSTVPGSNQPQHF. DNA of the CDR3: TGTGCCAGTAGTACGGTCCCAGGGAGCAATCAGCCCCAGCATTTT.

The gene calls are TRBV5-1 and TRBJ2-3, with D maybe TRBD2 (7 bases). There are 14 residues in the CDR3. The ends were cut back, 7 bases at V and 3 bases at J, with 15 bases in the middle. Germline lookup yields CDR1 SGHRS and CDR2 YFSETQ. CDR3 in DNA: TGCGCCAGCGGGGGGGCCGTCTGGACAGATACGCAGTATTTT. This sequence encodes CASGGAVWTDTQYF.

J is TRBJ2-1 and V is TRBV5-1, with a possible D match to TRBD2 (6 bases). The germline V gene has CDR1 SGHRS and CDR2 YFSETQ. There are 15 residues in the CDR3. Trimming cost V 2 bases and J 0 bases, with 9 bases left between them. DNA of the CDR3: TGCGCCAGCAGCTTTAGCGGAAACTCCTACAATGAGCAGTTCTTC. Translated, it gives CASSFSGNSYNEQFF.

This sequence joins TRBV6-4 and TRBJ1-1; no clear D gene. The CDR3 sequence is 13 residues long. V was pared by 3 bases and J by 3 bases, with 8 bases between. The germline V gene encodes CDR1 MRHNA and CDR2 SNTAGT. The chain's CDR3 is CASSESYHTEAFF. CDR3 in DNA: TGTGCCAGCAGTGAGTCCTACCACACTGAAGCTTTCTTT.

CDR3 bases: TGTGCCAGACTGAGGGGAGGCAACAATGAGCAGTTCTTC. Its protein product is CARLRGGNNEQFF. This rearrangement joins TRBV6-1 to TRBJ2-1, with D perhaps TRBD2 (6 bases). The CDR3 length is 13 residues. From germline, CDR1 is MNHNS and CDR2 SASEGT. V gave up 9 bases and J gave up 5 bases, with 14 bases separating them.

J is TRBJ2-7 and V is TRBV9; 10 bases are a match to TRBD1. CDR1 and CDR2 from the germline V gene are SGDLS and YYNGEE. This CDR3 has 14 amino acids. V lost 4 bases, J lost 4 bases, and 5 bases stayed unmatched. The CDR3 bases are TGTGCCAGCAGCAAGGGACAGGGGCTATACGAGCAGTACTTC. It translates to CASSKGQGLYEQYF.

This clone is a singleton in its sample. The chain recombines TRBV5-1 with TRBJ1-1; 12 bases agree with TRBD1. The germline V gene has CDR1 SGHRS and CDR2 YFSETQ. Germline trimming cut 3 bases from V and 2 bases from J; bases unmatched to any gene: 5. The CDR3 spans 16 residues. The CDR3 DNA is TGCGCCAGCAGCTCTCAGGGACAGGGGGCCAACACTGAAGCTTTCTTT. This translates into CASSSQGQGANTEAFF.

As to this clone: This sample also contains other DNA sequences that code for the same CDR3. The chain employs TRBV2 and TRBJ2-7; 8 nucleotides align to TRBD1. In germline, CDR1 is SNHLY, CDR2 FYNNEI. J lost 5 bases, V lost 6 bases, and 9 bases had no gene match. This CDR3 has 14 amino acids. Here the CDR3 reads CASRKDRDRNEQYF. As DNA, the CDR3 is TGTGCCAGCAGAAAGGACAGGGATCGCAACGAGCAGTACTTC.

The CDR3, as DNA: TGCAGCGTTACGACCGGGACAGGGGCTGACGAGCAGTACTTC. This translates into CSVTTGTGADEQYF. The chain recombines TRBV29-1 with TRBJ2-7; 10 bases map to TRBD1. There are 14 residues in the CDR3. Germline CDR1 SQVTM, CDR2 ANQGSEA. With V trimmed by 5 bases and J by 5 bases, 9 bases remained unmatched.

The chain uses TRBV5-8 and TRBJ1-5; no firm D call. The CDR3 has 12 residues. The V and J ends lost 0 bases and 5 bases respectively, with 3 bases between them. Per the germline V gene, CDR1 is SGHTS and CDR2 is YDEGEE. This chain's CDR3 is CASSLVDQPQHF. As DNA, the CDR3 is TGTGCCAGCAGCTTGGTCGATCAGCCCCAGCATTTT.

The table lists this clone with a few counts. The rearrangement joins TRBV10-1 to TRBJ2-1, with 7 nucleotides matching TRBD2. CDR1 is WNHNN, CDR2 SYGVQD, per germline (reference sequence). There are 14 residues in the CDR3. Trimming took 2 bases from V and 12 from J; bases not matched to a gene: 10. The DNA of the CDR3 is TGCGCCAGCAGTGAGGGGAAAGCGGGGCGATGGCAGTTCTTC. Residues: CASSEGKAGRWQFF.

The J gene is TRBJ1-2, the V gene TRBV2; TRBD1 matches 9 bases. CDR3 length: 13 amino acids. Germline V gene data show CDR1 as SNHLY and CDR2 as FYNNEI. Unmatched junction bases numbered 5, after V lost 8 bases and J lost 4 bases. CDR3 DNA: TGTGCCAGCGGGACAGGGTCGGCCTATGGCTACACCTTC. Its protein product is CASGTGSAYGYTF.

This clone was seen a handful of times. V gene TRBV5-4 combines with J gene TRBJ2-1, with TRBD2 matching over 10 bases. The V gene's germline CDR1 is SGHNT and CDR2 YYREEE (reference sequence). The CDR3 totals 17 residues. The ends lost 4 bases at V and 7 bases at J; junction bases unmatched: 14. This chain's CDR3 is CASSRGPTSGKGNEQFF. CDR3 nucleotide sequence: TGTGCCAGCAGCCGCGGGCCCACTAGCGGGAAGGGAAATGAGCAGTTCTTC.

The chain has TRBV27 and TRBJ2-2; tentative D call: TRBD1 (5 bases). Germline CDR1 is MNHEY and CDR2 is SMNVEV (reference sequence). Deletions cut 4 bases from V and 6 bases from J, with 15 bases between. This CDR3 spans 15 amino acids. The CDR3 DNA follows: TGTGCCAGCAGTTCCGACAGCCGATCTGCCGGGGAGCTGTTTTTT. The encoded protein is CASSSDSRSAGELFF.

The V gene is TRBV3-1 (or the pseudogene TRBV3-2), the J gene TRBJ1-1; possible D gene TRBD1, 6 bases. Trimming stripped 4 bases from V and 4 bases from J, with 19 bases between. This CDR3 spans 16 amino acids. CDR1 and CDR2 from the germline V gene are LGHDT and YNNKEL (reference sequence). CDR3: CASSRDYRVRITEAFF. The CDR3 region has the DNA TGTGCCAGCAGCCGGGACTACAGGGTTCGGATCACTGAAGCTTTCTTT.

V gene TRBV19 combines with J gene TRBJ1-2; D remains unclear. The germline V and J ends were trimmed by 1 base and 5 bases, with 17 bases remaining between them. Germline loops: CDR1 LNHDA, CDR2 SQIVND (reference sequence). The CDR3 consists of 16 residues. DNA for the CDR3: TGTGCCAGTAGTATAGTCCGGGCGCTCTCGGGATATGGCTACACCTTC. Encoded protein: CASSIVRALSGYGYTF.